This is a list of T cell receptor beta chains from one sample in a study of cytomegalovirus exposure and HLA in healthy donors. Assay used: immunoSEQ multiplex PCR; TCRdb lists only in-frame clones, some missing. The sample contains roughly 300,000 clones, more than 80% of which appear only once. The sequenced sample consisted of PBMCs. The receptor set was obtained from a woman between 18 and 29 years old in good health and CMV-seronegative. CDR3s include the opening cysteine and the closing phenylalanine or tryptophan. The D gene is left open where the match is weak. Size tells how often a clone was seen (once, few, many) or the class of an expanded clone, and some rows leave it out.

d_call,clone_size,v_call,j_call,cdr3_aa,cdr3_nt
TRBD1,few,TRBV7-2,TRBJ1-2,CASSLNGQADYGYTF,TGTGCCAGCAGTCTCAATGGACAGGCGGACTATGGCTACACCTTC
-,once,TRBV28,TRBJ2-7,CASSRLYEQYF,TGTGCCAGCAGTCGTCTCTACGAGCAGTACTTC
-,-,TRBV18,TRBJ2-1,CASSPNSYNEQFF,TGTGCCAGCTCACCAAACAGTTACAATGAGCAGTTCTTC
TRBD2,-,TRBV6-5,TRBJ2-1,CASTRTSLDEQFF,TGTGCCAGCACCCGGACTAGCCTCGATGAGCAGTTCTTC
TRBD1,-,TRBV28,TRBJ2-7,CASSLGFFRDRDSYEQYF,TGTGCCAGCAGTTTGGGCTTTTTTCGGGACAGGGACTCCTACGAGCAGTACTTC
TRBD2,-,TRBV5-1,TRBJ2-3,CASSLGAAGATDTQYF,TGCGCCAGCAGCCTGGGGGCAGCGGGAGCCACAGATACGCAGTATTTT
-,-,TRBV2,TRBJ2-7,CASSDTGTSYEQYF,TGTGCCAGCAGTGACACAGGGACCTCCTACGAGCAGTACTTC
TRBD2,-,TRBV5-6,TRBJ2-2,CASSPGFFTSGSRTGELFF,TGTGCCAGCAGCCCCGGATTTTTCACTAGCGGGAGTCGTACCGGGGAGCTGTTTTTT
TRBD2,-,TRBV9,TRBJ2-1,CASSVSGSKQFF,TGTGCCAGCAGCGTTAGCGGGAGTAAGCAGTTCTTC
-,few,TRBV2,TRBJ1-1,CASSVEAEAFF,TGTGCCAGCAGTGTGGAGGCTGAAGCTTTCTTT
-,-,TRBV6-5,TRBJ1-2,CASSSTANYGYTF,TGTGCCAGCAGTTCGACAGCGAACTATGGCTACACCTTC
-,-,TRBV18,TRBJ2-1,CASSPIIQALSYNEQFF,TGTGCCAGCTCACCAATAATACAGGCCCTCTCCTACAATGAGCAGTTCTTC
-,-,TRBV29-1,TRBJ2-3,CSGASVGDTQYF,TGCAGCGGGGCGTCAGTCGGCGATACGCAGTATTTT
-,-,TRBV9,TRBJ2-3,CASSVDQDTQYF,TGTGCCAGCAGCGTAGATCAGGATACGCAGTATTTT
TRBD1,-,TRBV19,TRBJ2-1,CASSAPGQGFEQFF,TGTGCCAGTAGTGCTCCGGGACAGGGTTTTGAGCAGTTCTTC
TRBD1,-,TRBV5-6,TRBJ1-1,CASSWPTGWDTEAFF,TGTGCCAGCAGCTGGCCGACAGGGTGGGACACTGAAGCTTTCTTT
-,-,TRBV4-1,TRBJ2-6,CASSQEMAGRSRTGANVLTF,TGCGCCAGCAGCCAAGAAATGGCAGGGAGGTCTAGAACTGGGGCCAACGTCCTGACTTTC
-,-,TRBV20-1,TRBJ2-1,CSATTYNEQFF,TGCAGTGCTACTACCTACAATGAGCAGTTCTTC
-,-,TRBV4-2,TRBJ2-3,CASSQVSGSTDTQYF,TGTGCCAGCAGCCAGGTCTCGGGGAGCACAGATACGCAGTATTTT
-,-,TRBV2,TRBJ2-5,CASGRGTGGETQYF,TGTGCCAGCGGGAGGGGGACAGGTGGAGAGACCCAGTACTTC
TRBD1,-,TRBV7-6,TRBJ2-1,CASSSGQGKREQFF,TGTGCCAGCAGCTCCGGACAGGGAAAACGTGAGCAGTTCTTC
-,-,TRBV7-9,TRBJ1-2,CASSPGTLVNYGYTF,TGTGCCAGCAGCCCTGGGACTCTGGTTAACTATGGCTACACCTTC
-,few,TRBV2,TRBJ1-2,CASSEANGGRGGGYTF,TGTGCCAGCAGTGAAGCTAATGGCGGGCGGGGCGGTGGCTACACCTTC
-,many,TRBV19,TRBJ2-5,CASTAVGGVGETQYF,TGTGCCAGTACCGCCGTAGGAGGGGTTGGAGAGACCCAGTACTTC
-,few,TRBV19,TRBJ2-5,CASSLRTDPQETQYF,TGTGCCAGTAGTCTCCGGACAGATCCCCAAGAGACCCAGTACTTC
-,once,TRBV6-4,TRBJ2-2,CASSARAETGELFF,TGTGCCAGCAGTGCGAGGGCGGAGACCGGGGAGCTGTTTTTT
-,-,TRBV6-5,TRBJ2-5,CASSYGPGLQETQYF,TGTGCCAGCAGTTACGGTCCAGGTTTGCAAGAGACCCAGTACTTC
TRBD2,-,TRBV9,TRBJ2-2,CASSRTSGSTGELFF,TGTGCCAGCAGCCGGACTAGCGGGAGTACCGGGGAGCTGTTTTTT
-,once,TRBV6-5,TRBJ1-1,CASSYSLSQRNTEAFF,TGTGCCAGCAGTTACTCGTTGTCGCAGCGAAACACTGAAGCTTTCTTT
-,-,TRBV7-8,TRBJ1-4,CASSLGGQGYEKLFF,TGTGCCAGCAGCTTAGGTGGCCAGGGATACGAAAAACTGTTTTTT
-,-,TRBV9,TRBJ2-2,CASSVVSDYTGELFF,TGTGCCAGCAGCGTAGTTAGTGACTACACCGGGGAGCTGTTTTTT
-,-,TRBV5-1,TRBJ2-7,CASSLRQSYEQYF,TGCGCCAGCAGCTTGAGACAGAGTTACGAGCAGTACTTC
-,-,TRBV11-1,TRBJ2-7,CASSLSGYDSEQYF,TGTGCCAGCAGCTTAAGTGGTTATGACTCCGAGCAGTACTTC
TRBD2,-,TRBV19,TRBJ2-7,CASSTLGTSGNHEQYF,TGTGCCAGTAGTACCCTAGGGACTAGCGGGAACCACGAGCAGTACTTC
TRBD2,-,TRBV7-9,TRBJ2-2,CASSSTRLAEGDTGELFF,TGTGCCAGCAGCTCAACAAGACTAGCGGAGGGAGACACCGGGGAGCTGTTTTTT
TRBD1,-,TRBV5-4,TRBJ1-4,CASSRNGQGLGEKLFF,TGTGCCAGCAGCCGGAACGGACAGGGTTTGGGCGAAAAACTGTTTTTT
-,-,TRBV6-5,TRBJ2-7,CASSGLAAEYF,TGTGCCAGCAGTGGGTTGGCGGCGGAGTACTTC